This TCR beta chain is drawn from a study of cytomegalovirus exposure and HLA in healthy donors (dated by TCRdb to 2016 to 2017). At the level of the whole study: According to an earlier analysis of several hundred of the donors, some 170 million T cells yielded roughly 110 million unique TCR beta sequences and about 300 Gb of sequence data. In a later genetic analysis, genome-wide SNP genotypes for about 65% of the roughly 700 donors were used, and that subset was treated as a discovery cohort. The number of donors typed differed by locus, with roughly 629-640 for A, B, C, DRB1 and DQB1, 522 for DQA1, approximately 580 for DPA1, and around 450 for DPB1. Among the roughly 400 genotyped donors, 81% belonged to the genetic ancestry cluster associated with self-reported Caucasian donors. Along with the roughly 670-subject first cohort, a separate validation cohort of 120 different subjects was used. The later analysis used no new phenotypic data to find candidate immune exposures, relying instead on TCR beta sequences and their occurrence across donors. The aim of the study was to test whether cataloging public T cell receptors could identify signatures of past pathogen exposure. Class I and class II HLA loci were covered by the typing at four-digit resolution. The study profiled the T cell repertoires of about 640 subjects by immunosequencing and related them to cytomegalovirus serostatus. An early release covering around 630 HLA-typed donors comprised roughly 300 gigabases of sequencing data and some 79 million unique TCR sequences. All discovery cohort repertoires had been generated using a single sequencing platform. To study patterns of TCR occurrence, a later analysis re-analyzed previously published TCR beta repertoires from around 700 donors and added high-resolution HLA genotyping. In an earlier analysis of 587 of the donors, high-throughput TCR beta sequencing was used to judge whether each TCR beta V gene segment behaved as functional or pseudogenic. Donor age, sex, ethnicity and CMV serostatus were collected together with the repertoire data. Because of strong linkage in the cohort, roughly five DR-DQ haplotypes were treated as single units for association and clustering. To predict cytomegalovirus infection status, the study brought together high-throughput TCR immunosequencing, statistical association of individual TCRs with disease status, and machine learning. Among 300 to 500 genotyped donors of the cohort, an average of roughly 230,000 unique TCR beta nucleotide sequences was sequenced per donor, of which about 18% were non-productive. Findings and caveats that apply to the study as a whole: In this cohort, only TCR beta chains were sequenced, and detectable features were limited by the absence of alpha or paired-chain data. In the study, around 160 TCR beta chains were listed as associated with cytomegalovirus. In a later analysis, several top co-occurrence clusters were reported to appear linked to parvovirus B19, influenza, CMV and Epstein-Barr virus. In vitro tests confirmed that three of the cytomegalovirus-associated TCR beta chains recognize cytomegalovirus antigens. The only immune exposure information available for the cohort was CMV serostatus. A later analysis found that most CMV-associated TCR beta chains appeared HLA-restricted, with HLA associations seemingly driven largely by CMV exposure. Compared with the approximately 670-donor mean, donors in an Asian-associated ancestry cluster had fewer N-insertions in productive TCRs, according to a later genetic analysis. While some public TCRs were present in many individuals, most TCR sequences turned up only very rarely across donors. The sequencing pipeline was judged likely to have produced a cluster of highly shared sequence variants as a technical artifact. In an earlier analysis of more than 500 of the donors, most TCR beta V segments appeared in productive rearrangements about 90% or about 30% of the time, broadly matching IMGT annotations. Correlated functional status among segregating V segments might be attributable to linkage disequilibrium, but an unknown experimental factor could not be ruled out. Cytomegalovirus status was reported to be diagnosed by the classifier with high specificity and sensitivity in both the original and validation cohorts. A further reported finding was that TCR beta sequences accurately predicted the HLA-A and HLA-B alleles for most subjects in the first cohort. Assigning TCR associations to individual alleles was difficult when HLA alleles, especially DR and DQ, strongly co-occurred. V-gene and J-gene trimming of TCR beta chains was associated with a missense DCLRE1C variant in a later genetic analysis, and the association was replicated in an independent cohort. Because counts were too low, 15 to 20 rarely observed V segments, including chromosome 9 orphons, were left out of the earlier analysis of about 500 of the donors. Because HLA typing was missing for some donors at each locus, association tests included only the typed subset. Compared with equally common non-associated chains, HLA-associated TCR beta chains in a later analysis were more clonally expanded and had lower generation probabilities. Presence/absence analyses assumed roughly uniform sequencing depth across donors, an assumption that may not hold. A later analysis associated 15,000 to 20,000 TCR beta sequences with specific HLA alleles at a false discovery rate of 0.05. In a later analysis, TCR association rates were found to vary across HLA loci, with the most associated TCRs seen for DRB1 alleles and the fewest for HLA-C alleles. The authors suggested that the approach could potentially be extended to other disease states and immunological phenotypes.

The method behind the library was the immunoSEQ multiplex PCR assay. For the multiplex PCR, a mixture combining 60 forward primers for TCR Vbeta segments and 13 reverse primers for TCR Jbeta segments was used. Amplification of the CDR3 region of rearranged TCR beta genes was performed with a multiplex PCR assay on genomic DNA. The Illumina HiSeq System was used to sequence the amplified TCR beta libraries as 87-base-pair reads. Processing in the source paper ran as follows. Across the 500 to 750 repertoires, a later analysis counted 78 million or so unique TCR beta chains, approximately 10 million of which were shared by at least two donors. To remove PCR and sequencing errors, raw reads were error-corrected and collapsed into unique sequences using a nearest-neighbor algorithm that merged closely related sequences. Alignment of CDR3 sequences to IMGT reference sequences was used to assign V, D and J gene segments. For a sequence to be retained, a match of at least six nucleotides was required to both a V gene segment and a J gene segment. Rearrangements were classified as productive when the CDR3 lacked stop codons and remained in frame with V and J, and all other rearrangements were classified as non-productive. CDR3 was defined according to IMGT convention as the region running from the second conserved V-encoded cysteine to the conserved J-encoded phenylalanine. The earlier analysis of 500 to 600 of the donors excluded sequences that lacked an unambiguous match to a single V gene segment. An earlier analysis of 587 of the donors classified V segments as functional when productive rearrangements were above 56.7% and as segregating when the standard deviation between donors was above 5%. A statistical classification framework was developed to diagnose cytomegalovirus status using the catalog of TCR beta chain sequences. V and J gene assignment, in a later analysis, came from comparing TCR nucleotide sequences with IMGT/GENE-DB human TR gene sequences. The TCRdist pipeline was used in a later analysis to assign CDR3 sequences and most-parsimonious VDJ recombination scenarios. In a later analysis, each TCR beta chain was defined by its CDR3 amino acid sequence together with its V-gene family, and reads lacking a unique V-gene family were excluded. As a way to deal with suspected cross-contamination and a sequencing artifact, a later analysis dropped 592 nucleotide sequences that were highly shared and had low generation probability. In a later analysis, a clonal expansion index for each public chain was calculated from normalized within-repertoire ranks of inferred template counts. A later analysis computed generation probabilities with a VDJ recombination model fitted to out-of-frame rearrangements, and checked the results against IGoR. A later analysis scored TCR-TCR, TCR-HLA and TCR-CMV co-occurrence with hypergeometric tests, applying a repertoire-size bias correction to TCR pairs. To estimate false discovery rates, a later analysis permuted the HLA or CMV assignments 20 times. In a later analysis, co-occurring TCRs were grouped with DBSCAN, and TCRdist sequence similarity was added when clustering was performed within HLA-allele-positive subsets. Repertoires with fewer than 30,000 or more than 120,000 public chains were left out of co-occurrence clustering, as were about 5 repertoires with anomalous nucleotide sharing. TCRdb carries this immuneACCESS record with in-frame sequences only. Its versions omit some clonotypes, under half of them owing to an unresolved V gene in the studies checked, with the rest unexplained. D and trimming come from the DNA, and the V and J calls and clone size come from that table. For this sample there are fewer than 110,000 clones; roughly 87% appear just once. Clones ranked in the top ten supply less than 3.5% of the sample.

In total, fewer than 750 healthy bone marrow donors made up the cohort. Cohort members were all nominally healthy when sampled, although unrecorded immune exposures were likely present. The donor was CMV seropositive and belonged to the group of 250 to 300 seropositive cohort members. Every donor gave a peripheral blood sample, and the peripheral blood mononuclear cells from that sample were used for TCR beta sequencing. Genomic DNA was extracted from the blood cell samples with the Qiagen DNeasy Blood Extraction Kit. Of note for this clone: Its antigen is currently not known. No qualities accompany the bases; no much larger clone lies one base away.

The receptor was isolated from a man aged 30-40 years in good health and CMV-seropositive. What was sequenced was PBMCs.

CDR3 sequence: CASSPTGGGSNQPQHF. The DNA sequence reads TGTGCCAGCTCACCAACAGGGGGCGGCAGCAATCAGCCCCAGCATTTT. The chain is assembled from TRBV18 and TRBJ1-5; TRBD1 matches 9 bases in the middle. The V end gives up 2 bases and the J end 1 base, leaving 3 bases in the junction not matched to a gene. Sequences KGHSH (CDR1) and LQKENI (CDR2) are obtained from the germline V gene. The CDR3 runs 16 amino acids, cysteine and phenylalanine included. Left in the record is the CDR3 DNA by itself, 48 bases read in frame from the first base. Full variable domain (CDR3 extended with the reference TRBV18 and TRBJ1-5 proteins): NAGVMQNPRHLVRRRGQEARLRCSPMKGHSHVYWYRQLPEEGLKFMVYLQKENIIDESGMPKERFSAEFPKEGPSILRIQQVVRGDSAAYFCASSPTGGGSNQPQHFGDGTRLSIL.